Sequencing of this T cell receptor (beta chain) was carried out in a study of T-cell memory formation after mild COVID-19. Whole-study results and caveats: Clonal second-wave expansions that peaked on day 37 had unconfirmed SARS-CoV-2 specificity.

CDR1 and CDR2 (germline): SGHNT, YENEEA. The ends lost 4 bases at V and 6 bases at J; junction bases unmatched: 7. CDR3 length: 14 residues. TCRdb itself ran the 5' RACE reads through MiXCR, one entry per CDR3 protein. The profile shows about 57,000 distinct CDR3 sequences, over 9% of them singletons. In this sample, this clonotype turned up a few times. Its target is not known. The chain links TRBV11-3 to TRBJ2-3; 7 bases are shared with TRBD1. Specimen: PBMCs or a T cell subset sorted from them (not recorded which). This receptor was taken from a man in his late teens or twenties who had mild COVID-19 (a few samples of this study predate the infection). Cell type and time point are not known. The CDR3 loop is CASSSGGATDTQYF. Here the CDR3 DNA reads TGTGCCAGCAGCTCAGGGGGAGCGACGGATACGCAGTATTTT.